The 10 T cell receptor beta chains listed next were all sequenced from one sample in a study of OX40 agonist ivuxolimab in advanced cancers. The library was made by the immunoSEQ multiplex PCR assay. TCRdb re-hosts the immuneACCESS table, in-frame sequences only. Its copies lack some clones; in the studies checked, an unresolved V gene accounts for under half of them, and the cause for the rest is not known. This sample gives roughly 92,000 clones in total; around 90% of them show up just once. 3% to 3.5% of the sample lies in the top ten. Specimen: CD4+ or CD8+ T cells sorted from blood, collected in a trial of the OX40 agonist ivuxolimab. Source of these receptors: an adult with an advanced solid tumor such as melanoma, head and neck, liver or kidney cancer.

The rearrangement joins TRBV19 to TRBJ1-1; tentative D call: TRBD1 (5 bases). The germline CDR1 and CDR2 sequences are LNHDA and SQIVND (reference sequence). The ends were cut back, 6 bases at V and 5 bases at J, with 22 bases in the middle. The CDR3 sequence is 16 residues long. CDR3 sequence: CASSASPAGKGTEAFF. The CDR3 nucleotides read TGTGCCAGTAGCGCCAGCCCCGCAGGGAAGGGTACTGAAGCTTTCTTT.

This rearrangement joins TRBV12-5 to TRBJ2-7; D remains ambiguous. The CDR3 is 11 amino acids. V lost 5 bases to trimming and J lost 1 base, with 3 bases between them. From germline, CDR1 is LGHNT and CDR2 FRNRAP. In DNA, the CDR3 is TGTGCTAGTGGTATATCCTACGAGCAGTACTTC. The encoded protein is CASGISYEQYF.

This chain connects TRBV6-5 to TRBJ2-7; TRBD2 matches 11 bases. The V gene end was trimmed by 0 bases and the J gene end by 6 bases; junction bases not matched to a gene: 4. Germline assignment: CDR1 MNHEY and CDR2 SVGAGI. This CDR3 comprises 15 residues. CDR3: CASSYSLAGGSEQYF. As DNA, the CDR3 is TGTGCCAGCAGTTACTCGCTAGCGGGGGGCTCCGAGCAGTACTTC.

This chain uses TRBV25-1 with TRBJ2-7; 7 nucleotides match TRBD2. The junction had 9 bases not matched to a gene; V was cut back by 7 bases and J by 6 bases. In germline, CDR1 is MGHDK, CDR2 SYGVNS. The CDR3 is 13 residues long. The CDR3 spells CASMSGGGLEQYF. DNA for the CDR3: TGTGCCAGCATGAGTGGGGGAGGGCTCGAGCAGTACTTC.

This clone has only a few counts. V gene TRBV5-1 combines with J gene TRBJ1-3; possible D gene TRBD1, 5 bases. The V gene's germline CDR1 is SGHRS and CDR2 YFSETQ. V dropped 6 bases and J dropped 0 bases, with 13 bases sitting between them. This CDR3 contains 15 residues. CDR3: CASTSPTDSGNTIYF. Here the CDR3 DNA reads TGCGCCAGCACTTCCCCGACAGACTCTGGAAACACCATATATTTT.

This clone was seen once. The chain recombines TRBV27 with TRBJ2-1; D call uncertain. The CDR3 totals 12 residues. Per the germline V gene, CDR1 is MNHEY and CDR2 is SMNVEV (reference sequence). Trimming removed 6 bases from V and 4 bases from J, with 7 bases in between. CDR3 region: CASRLGYNEQFF. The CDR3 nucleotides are TGTGCCAGCAGACTCGGGTACAATGAGCAGTTCTTC.

In DNA form, the CDR3 reads TGTGCCAGCAGCCAAGAGAGCGGTTCCTACGAGCAGTACTTC. Its protein is CASSQESGSYEQYF. The chain carries TRBV14 and TRBJ2-7; tentatively, D is TRBD2 (5 bases). The CDR3 consists of 14 residues. The V end was cut by 0 bases, the J end by 1 base, with 7 bases between. Germline V gene sequence: CDR1 SGHDN, CDR2 FVKESK.

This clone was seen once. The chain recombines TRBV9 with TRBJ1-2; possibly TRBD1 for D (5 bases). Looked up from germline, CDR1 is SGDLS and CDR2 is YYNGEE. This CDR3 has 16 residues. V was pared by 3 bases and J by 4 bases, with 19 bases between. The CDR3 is CASSDGGGVLRYGYTF. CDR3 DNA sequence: TGTGCCAGCAGCGATGGGGGTGGGGTTCTCCGCTATGGCTACACCTTC.

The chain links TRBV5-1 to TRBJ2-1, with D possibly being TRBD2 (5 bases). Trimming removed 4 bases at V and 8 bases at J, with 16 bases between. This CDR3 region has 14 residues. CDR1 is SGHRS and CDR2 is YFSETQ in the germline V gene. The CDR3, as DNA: TGCGCCAGCAGCCCCGACCCCATTAGCGATGAGCAGTTCTTC. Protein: CASSPDPISDEQFF. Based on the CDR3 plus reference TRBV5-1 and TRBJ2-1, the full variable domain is KAGVTQTPRYLIKTRGQQVTLSCSPISGHRSVSWYQQTPGQGLQFLFEYFSETQRNKGNFPGRFSGRQFSNSRSEMNVSTLELGDSALYLCASSPDPISDEQFFGPGTRLTVL.

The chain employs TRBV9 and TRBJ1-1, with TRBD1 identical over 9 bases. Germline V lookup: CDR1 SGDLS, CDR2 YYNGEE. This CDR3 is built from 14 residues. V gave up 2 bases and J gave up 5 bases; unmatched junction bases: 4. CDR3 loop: CASSVGTGRTEAFF. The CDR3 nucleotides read TGTGCCAGCAGCGTGGGGACAGGGAGAACTGAAGCTTTCTTT.